This is a list of T cell receptor beta chains from one sample in a study of blood T cells in healthy people across ages. TCRdb reprocessed the 5' RACE reads via MiXCR and lists one record per CDR3 protein. Of 750,000 to 1,000,000 distinct CDR3 sequences in the sample, 25% to 35% are singletons; the top ten hold 10%. Separately, the same data were catalogued under a study of T cells of mothers and their children.

Sequenced: blood. These receptors were collected from a woman between 35 and 50 years old in good health. The CDR3 runs from the conserved cysteine through the conserved F or W. The D gene is left open where the match is weak. The size of a clone is reported for some rows only, either as once, few or many, or as a class for expanded clones.

d_gene: TRBD1; v_gene: TRBV28; abundance: few; j_gene: TRBJ2-1; len: 20; CDR3nt: TGTGCCAGCAGTATTCCTCGGACAGGGGAAATCTCGGGCTCCTACAATGAGCAGTTCTTC; CDR3aa: CASSIPRTGEISGSYNEQFF
d_gene: .; v_gene: TRBV6-1; abundance: many; j_gene: TRBJ1-2; len: 13; CDR3nt: TGTGCCAGCAGTGAGGGCGCAGGCTATGGCTACACCTTC; CDR3aa: CASSEGAGYGYTF
d_gene: TRBD1; v_gene: TRBV4-2; abundance: few; j_gene: TRBJ2-7; len: 15; CDR3nt: TGTGCCAGCAGCCGCGCGACAGGGGAAGGGTACGAGCAGTACTTC; CDR3aa: CASSRATGEGYEQYF
d_gene: TRBD2; v_gene: TRBV5-1; abundance: .; j_gene: TRBJ2-5; len: 14; CDR3nt: TGCGCCAGCAGCTTTTTTGGACTAGGAGAGACCCAGTACTTC; CDR3aa: CASSFFGLGETQYF
d_gene: .; v_gene: TRBV7-9; abundance: .; j_gene: TRBJ2-5; len: 13; CDR3nt: TGTGCCAGCAGCTCCGGTCCGGGCGAGACCCAGTACTTC; CDR3aa: CASSSGPGETQYF
d_gene: .; v_gene: TRBV5-1; abundance: once; j_gene: TRBJ1-1; len: 14; CDR3nt: TGCGCCAGCAGCTTGGTTGTAATGAACACTGAAGCTTGCTTT; CDR3aa: CASSLVVMNTEACF
d_gene: .; v_gene: TRBV5-1; abundance: .; j_gene: TRBJ1-4; len: 19; CDR3nt: TGCGCCAGCAGCTTGGCCTCTATAGGCAGCTATGCAACTAATGAAAAACTGTTTTTT; CDR3aa: CASSLASIGSYATNEKLFF
d_gene: TRBD2; v_gene: TRBV20-1; abundance: .; j_gene: TRBJ2-7; len: 13; CDR3nt: TGCAGTGCCCATAGCGGGGGGGGCTACGAGCAGTACTTC; CDR3aa: CSAHSGGGYEQYF
d_gene: TRBD2; v_gene: TRBV7-2; abundance: .; j_gene: TRBJ2-1; len: 15; CDR3nt: TGTGCCAGCAGCTCGGATAGCGGGGGGGGTCTTGAGCAGTTCTTC; CDR3aa: CASSSDSGGGLEQFF
d_gene: TRBD1; v_gene: TRBV7-2; abundance: few; j_gene: TRBJ1-3; len: 13; CDR3nt: TGTGCCAGCAGCTCGGACAGGGGAAACACCATATATTTT; CDR3aa: CASSSDRGNTIYF
d_gene: .; v_gene: TRBV5-1; abundance: many; j_gene: TRBJ2-3; len: 14; CDR3nt: TGCGCCAGCAGCTTGGGTAGGGTAGAAGATACGCAGTATTTT; CDR3aa: CASSLGRVEDTQYF
d_gene: TRBD2; v_gene: TRBV2; abundance: few; j_gene: TRBJ2-5; len: 13; CDR3nt: TGTGCCGGGCAGCGGGGTCTACAAGAGACCCAGTACTTC; CDR3aa: CAGQRGLQETQYF
d_gene: .; v_gene: TRBV6-6; abundance: many; j_gene: TRBJ2-5; len: 16; CDR3nt: TGTGCCAGCAGGGCCGGGACCGACGGAACCCAAGAGACCCAGTACTTC; CDR3aa: CASRAGTDGTQETQYF
d_gene: .; v_gene: TRBV6-2/TRBV6-3; abundance: .; j_gene: TRBJ2-7; len: 14; CDR3nt: TGTGCCAGCACTCTAGGACTCGTGTCCTACGAGCAGTACTTC; CDR3aa: CASTLGLVSYEQYF
d_gene: .; v_gene: TRBV18; abundance: .; j_gene: TRBJ1-5; len: 16; CDR3nt: TGTGCCAGCTCACCCCGACAGACCTATAGCAATCAGCCCCAGCATTTT; CDR3aa: CASSPRQTYSNQPQHF
d_gene: .; v_gene: TRBV12-3/TRBV12-4; abundance: many; j_gene: TRBJ1-2; len: 13; CDR3nt: TGTGCCAGCAGAACCACAGGGAACTATGGCTACACCTTC; CDR3aa: CASRTTGNYGYTF
d_gene: TRBD1; v_gene: TRBV29-1; abundance: few; j_gene: TRBJ2-1; len: 13; CDR3nt: TGCAGCGGACGACAGGGGTTCTACAATGAGCAGTTCTTC; CDR3aa: CSGRQGFYNEQFF
d_gene: .; v_gene: TRBV7-2; abundance: .; j_gene: TRBJ1-1; len: 14; CDR3nt: TGTGCCAGCAGCTTAAATGCGCAGAACACTGAAGCTTTCTTT; CDR3aa: CASSLNAQNTEAFF
d_gene: .; v_gene: TRBV6-6; abundance: few; j_gene: TRBJ1-2; len: 15; CDR3nt: TGTGCCAGCAGTTCGAGGCCTATTGGGAACTATGGCTACACCTTC; CDR3aa: CASSSRPIGNYGYTF
d_gene: TRBD1; v_gene: TRBV12-3/TRBV12-4; abundance: .; j_gene: TRBJ2-1; len: 14; CDR3nt: TGTGCCAGCAGGCCCGGGACAGGGCACGAGACCCAGTTCTTC; CDR3aa: CASRPGTGHETQFF
d_gene: .; v_gene: TRBV20-1; abundance: few; j_gene: TRBJ1-1; len: 17; CDR3nt: TGCAGCGCTAGAGTCAGGACACCATCTAAAGTGAACACTGAAGCTTTCTTT; CDR3aa: CSARVRTPSKVNTEAFF
d_gene: .; v_gene: TRBV29-1; abundance: .; j_gene: TRBJ1-2; len: 13; CDR3nt: TGCAGCGCCTTTTGGGGAGCTAACTATGGCTACACCTTC; CDR3aa: CSAFWGANYGYTF
d_gene: .; v_gene: TRBV7-2; abundance: .; j_gene: TRBJ2-3; len: 14; CDR3nt: TGTGCCAGCAGCTACACTACTGGCATAGATACGCAGAATTTT; CDR3aa: CASSYTTGIDTQNF
d_gene: .; v_gene: TRBV6-6; abundance: few; j_gene: TRBJ1-2; len: 13; CDR3nt: TGTGCCAGCAGTCGCGACAGGTTCTATGGCTACACCTTC; CDR3aa: CASSRDRFYGYTF
d_gene: .; v_gene: TRBV28; abundance: .; j_gene: TRBJ2-1; len: 14; CDR3nt: TGTGCCAGCAGTTTAGCGACGTTCGGGAATGAGCAGTTCTTC; CDR3aa: CASSLATFGNEQFF
d_gene: TRBD2; v_gene: TRBV27; abundance: many; j_gene: TRBJ2-7; len: 13; CDR3nt: TGTGCCAGCAGGCGGGGGAACTCCTACGAGCAGTACTTC; CDR3aa: CASRRGNSYEQYF
d_gene: .; v_gene: TRBV28; abundance: many; j_gene: TRBJ2-3; len: 15; CDR3nt: TGTGCCAGCACCGAGACAGACATCCGGGCGGATACGCAGTATTTT; CDR3aa: CASTETDIRADTQYF
d_gene: .; v_gene: TRBV11-3; abundance: .; j_gene: TRBJ1-2; len: 16; CDR3nt: TGTGCCAGCAGCTTAGAGGAGGGCGGCCCGGGCTATGGCTACACCTTC; CDR3aa: CASSLEEGGPGYGYTF
d_gene: TRBD2; v_gene: TRBV5-1; abundance: .; j_gene: TRBJ2-5; len: 17; CDR3nt: TGCGCCAGCAGCTTGGAGGCGGGGGGAGTGAATCAAGAGACCCAGTACTTC; CDR3aa: CASSLEAGGVNQETQYF
d_gene: .; v_gene: TRBV7-9; abundance: many; j_gene: TRBJ2-7; len: 14; CDR3nt: TGTGCCAGCAGCTTAGGCCGGGACCCCTACGAGCAGTACTTC; CDR3aa: CASSLGRDPYEQYF
d_gene: TRBD2; v_gene: TRBV20-1; abundance: .; j_gene: TRBJ2-5; len: 15; CDR3nt: TGCAGTGCCACTCGGGGGTCTAGCGGGGAGGTGACCCAGTACTTC; CDR3aa: CSATRGSSGEVTQYF
d_gene: .; v_gene: TRBV28; abundance: .; j_gene: TRBJ1-1; len: 13; CDR3nt: TGTGCCAGCAGCTCTGGATTGTTAACTGAAGCTTTCTTT; CDR3aa: CASSSGLLTEAFF
d_gene: TRBD1; v_gene: TRBV28; abundance: few; j_gene: TRBJ1-5; len: 16; CDR3nt: TGTGCCAGCAGTCCCCTGATAAGACAGGGGGGACAGCCCCAGCATTTT; CDR3aa: CASSPLIRQGGQPQHF
d_gene: .; v_gene: TRBV9; abundance: .; j_gene: TRBJ2-3; len: 16; CDR3nt: TGTGCCAGCAGCGATATCCGGGGGGCTCGCACAGATACGCAGTATTTT; CDR3aa: CASSDIRGARTDTQYF
d_gene: .; v_gene: TRBV7-8; abundance: few; j_gene: TRBJ2-5; len: 15; CDR3nt: TGTGCCAGCAGCTTTTTAGCTAGGACGACCGAGACCCAGTACTTC; CDR3aa: CASSFLARTTETQYF
d_gene: TRBD1; v_gene: TRBV7-9; abundance: many; j_gene: TRBJ1-2; len: 15; CDR3nt: TGTGCCAGCAGCTCGCGACAGGGGGCGAACTATGGCTACACCTTC; CDR3aa: CASSSRQGANYGYTF
d_gene: TRBD1; v_gene: TRBV7-2; abundance: few; j_gene: TRBJ1-2; len: 15; CDR3nt: TGTGCCAGCAGCTTATTCCAGGGGGTTGGGTATGGCTACACCTTC; CDR3aa: CASSLFQGVGYGYTF
d_gene: TRBD1; v_gene: TRBV3-1; abundance: .; j_gene: TRBJ2-5; len: 14; CDR3nt: TGTGCCAGCAGCCGTACAGGGGCAGGGGAGACCCAGTACTTC; CDR3aa: CASSRTGAGETQYF
d_gene: .; v_gene: TRBV7-2; abundance: few; j_gene: TRBJ2-7; len: 16; CDR3nt: TGTGCCAGCAGCTTAGGCCCCCGGACAGCTAACTACGAGCAGTACTTC; CDR3aa: CASSLGPRTANYEQYF
d_gene: TRBD1; v_gene: TRBV7-2; abundance: few; j_gene: TRBJ2-7; len: 15; CDR3nt: TGTGCCAGCAGCTTAAACCCGGGGACAGAGCACGAGCAGTACTTC; CDR3aa: CASSLNPGTEHEQYF
d_gene: .; v_gene: TRBV28; abundance: .; j_gene: TRBJ2-1; len: 15; CDR3nt: .; CDR3aa: CASSFLAGVVSEQYF
d_gene: .; v_gene: TRBV3-1; abundance: .; j_gene: TRBJ1-2; len: 12; CDR3nt: TGTGCCGGCAGCCAAGATTCGAGTGGCTACACCTTC; CDR3aa: CAGSQDSSGYTF
d_gene: .; v_gene: TRBV27; abundance: many; j_gene: TRBJ2-1; len: 17; CDR3nt: TGTGCCAGCAGTTCAGGGGCTGGCGGGAGCTCCTACAATGAGCAGTTCTTC; CDR3aa: CASSSGAGGSSYNEQFF
d_gene: TRBD1; v_gene: TRBV29-1; abundance: few; j_gene: TRBJ2-7; len: 17; CDR3nt: TGCAGCGTTGAAGACCGTTTCCGGGACAGGGAGCCCTACGGGCAGTACTTC; CDR3aa: CSVEDRFRDREPYGQYF
d_gene: .; v_gene: TRBV27; abundance: .; j_gene: TRBJ1-1; len: 14; CDR3nt: TGTGCCAGCAAATTGGGGGGCCCGAACACTGAAGCTTTCTTT; CDR3aa: CASKLGGPNTEAFF